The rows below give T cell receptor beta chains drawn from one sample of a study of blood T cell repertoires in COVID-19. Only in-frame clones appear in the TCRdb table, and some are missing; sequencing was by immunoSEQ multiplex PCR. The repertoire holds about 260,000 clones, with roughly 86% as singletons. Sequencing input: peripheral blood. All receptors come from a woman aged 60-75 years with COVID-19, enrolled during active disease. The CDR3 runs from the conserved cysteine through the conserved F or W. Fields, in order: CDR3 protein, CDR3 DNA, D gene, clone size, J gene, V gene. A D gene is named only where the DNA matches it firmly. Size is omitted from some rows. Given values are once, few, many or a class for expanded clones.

CASSPTGSSNQPQHF TGCGCCAGCAGCCCGACAGGGTCAAGCAATCAGCCCCAGCATTTT TRBD1 . TRBJ1-5 TRBV5-1
CATSGLAGNNEQFF TGTGCCACCTCGGGACTAGCGGGAAACAATGAGCAGTTCTTC TRBD2 . TRBJ2-1 TRBV10-3
CASSLNNGPGELFF TGTGCCAGCAGCTTGAATAATGGGCCCGGGGAGCTGTTTTTT . . TRBJ2-2 TRBV7-9
CASRSAYGYTF TGTGCCAGCAGGTCCGCGTATGGCTACACCTTC . . TRBJ1-2 TRBV27
CASSFGRQGTSNYGYTF TGCGCCAGCAGCTTCGGAAGACAGGGGACCTCTAACTATGGCTACACCTTC TRBD1 . TRBJ1-2 TRBV5-1
CASSLTGQGEQYF TGTGCCAGCAGCTTAACGGGACAGGGTGAGCAGTACTTC TRBD1 . TRBJ2-7 TRBV7-3
CASSYRLAAYNEQFF TGTGCCAGCAGTTACCGACTAGCGGCCTACAATGAGCAGTTCTTC TRBD2 . TRBJ2-1 TRBV6-2/TRBV6-3
CASRGLAGGETQYF TGTGCCAGCAGAGGACTAGCGGGAGGCGAGACCCAGTACTTC TRBD2 . TRBJ2-5 TRBV27
CASRRQGRETQYF TGTGCCAGCAGAAGACAGGGGAGAGAGACCCAGTACTTC TRBD1 once TRBJ2-5 TRBV5-6
CSASRQNYEQYF TGCAGTGCTAGTAGACAGAATTACGAGCAGTACTTC . . TRBJ2-7 TRBV20-1
CASSESSVTDTQYF TGTGCCAGCAGCGAATCTAGCGTCACAGATACGCAGTATTTT . once TRBJ2-3 TRBV7-8
CASGGGYNEQFF TGTGCCAGTGGGGGGGGCTACAATGAGCAGTTCTTC TRBD2 . TRBJ2-1 TRBV27
CASSPGIKNIQYF TGCGCCAGCAGCCCGGGGATCAAAAACATTCAGTACTTC . . TRBJ2-4 TRBV4-3
CASSRGTGKGNTIYF TGTGCCAGCAGCCGGGGGACAGGCAAAGGAAACACCATATATTTT TRBD1 . TRBJ1-3 TRBV7-3
CASSLARSEPQHF TGTGCCAGCAGCTTAGCGCGGAGTGAGCCCCAGCATTTT . . TRBJ1-5 TRBV7-6
CAWSVRFEAFF TGTGCCTGGAGTGTTCGGTTTGAAGCTTTCTTT . . TRBJ1-1 TRBV30
CASSVRGGNTEAFF TGTGCCAGCAGTGTGCGGGGAGGGAACACTGAAGCTTTCTTT . . TRBJ1-1 TRBV2
CATSRELTSGSDAEQFF TGTGCCACCAGCAGAGAATTAACTAGCGGGAGCGACGCGGAGCAGTTCTTC TRBD2 . TRBJ2-1 TRBV15
CASKGTANTGELFF TGTGCCAGCAAAGGGACAGCGAACACCGGGGAGCTGTTTTTT TRBD1 . TRBJ2-2 TRBV6-4
CASSLIPGSRFGYTF TGTGCCAGCAGCTTAATTCCCGGTAGTCGATTTGGCTACACCTTC . . TRBJ1-2 TRBV7-9
CASSSPSGRAETQYF TGTGCCAGCAGCAGTCCTAGCGGGAGGGCCGAAACCCAGTACTTC TRBD2 . TRBJ2-5 TRBV6-5
CAISESGAGRPNNEQFF TGTGCCATCAGTGAGTCTGGGGCGGGGCGACCTAACAATGAGCAGTTCTTC . . TRBJ2-1 TRBV10-3
CASSIGSGRRNEQFF TGTGCCAGTAGTATCGGTAGCGGGAGGCGGAATGAGCAGTTCTTC TRBD2 . TRBJ2-1 TRBV19
CASSSLTGAPGANVLTF TGTGCCAGCTCATCCCTGACAGGGGCACCTGGGGCCAACGTCCTGACTTTC TRBD1 . TRBJ2-6 TRBV18
CSAVPPGVPYEQYF TGCAGCGCCGTGCCTCCGGGAGTCCCCTACGAGCAGTACTTC . . TRBJ2-7 TRBV29-1
CASSSLAGGPSGTDTQYF TGCGCCAGCAGCTCCCTAGCGGGAGGGCCCTCGGGCACAGATACGCAGTATTTT TRBD2 . TRBJ2-3 TRBV5-1
CASSFHGQSEKLFF TGTGCCAGCAGTTTCCACGGACAGTCTGAAAAACTGTTTTTT . . TRBJ1-4 TRBV27
CASSAGLGGSTDTQYF TGTGCCAGCAGCGCTGGTTTGGGGGGTAGCACAGATACGCAGTATTTT . . TRBJ2-3 TRBV9
CASSKVASGPTNTGELFF TGTGCCAGCAGCAAAGTCGCTAGCGGACCAACGAACACCGGGGAGCTGTTTTTT . . TRBJ2-2 TRBV21-1
CASRGQGSGTQYF TGCGCCAGCAGGGGACAGGGGAGTGGGACCCAGTACTTC TRBD1 . TRBJ2-5 TRBV10-1
CASSPPPRFVEDTYNEQFF TGTGCCAGCAGCCCCCCGCCCCGGTTCGTAGAGGATACCTACAATGAGCAGTTCTTC . once TRBJ2-1 TRBV7-6
CASSQDGRASYNEQFF TGTGCCAGCAGCCAAGATGGGCGGGCCTCCTACAATGAGCAGTTCTTC . . TRBJ2-1 TRBV4-2
CASSEKVRVTLHF TGTGCCAGCAGTGAAAAGGTCAGGGTCACCCTCCACTTT . . TRBJ1-6 TRBV6-1
CASSRSGAGNTIYF TGTGCCAGCAGCCGGTCCGGGGCTGGAAACACCATATATTTT . . TRBJ1-3 TRBV7-3
CASSVGPGMAYNEQFF TGTGCCAGCAGCGTAGGTCCGGGGATGGCGTACAATGAGCAGTTCTTC . . TRBJ2-1 TRBV9
CASKVSSGTRNEKLFF TGTGCCAGCAAAGTCAGTTCCGGGACTCGAAATGAAAAACTGTTTTTT . . TRBJ1-4 TRBV28
CASSRGTAGYGYTF TGTGCCAGCAGCCGGGGGACGGCTGGCTATGGCTACACCTTC . . TRBJ1-2 TRBV6-5
CASSAGTATYEQYF TGCGCCAGCAGTGCCGGGACAGCGACCTACGAGCAGTACTTC TRBD1 . TRBJ2-7 TRBV10-1
CASSGGQNYEQYF TGTGCCAGCAGTGGGGGACAGAACTACGAGCAGTACTTC TRBD1 . TRBJ2-7 TRBV2
CASKLGLAGAYEQYF TGCGCCAGCAAGCTGGGGCTAGCGGGAGCCTACGAGCAGTACTTC TRBD2 . TRBJ2-7 TRBV5-1
CSVAPNTGELFF TGCAGCGTAGCCCCGAACACCGGGGAGCTGTTTTTT . once TRBJ2-2 TRBV29-1
CASSYSPVIANTGELFF TGTGCCAGCAGTTACTCGCCAGTTATCGCGAACACCGGGGAGCTGTTTTTT . . TRBJ2-2 TRBV6-2/TRBV6-3
CASNPRARGTDTQYF TGTGCCAGCAATCCTAGGGCGAGGGGCACAGATACGCAGTATTTT . . TRBJ2-3 TRBV28
CASRIAGSTDTQYF TGTGCCAGCAGGATAGCGGGAAGCACAGATACGCAGTATTTT TRBD2 . TRBJ2-3 TRBV28
CASSLNPGRDTEAFF TGTGCCAGCAGTCTCAATCCTGGGCGGGACACTGAAGCTTTCTTT . . TRBJ1-1 TRBV28
CASSTGGRGQETQYF TGTGCCAGTAGTACAGGGGGCCGGGGCCAAGAGACCCAGTACTTC TRBD1 . TRBJ2-5 TRBV19
CASSLKGERTIYF TGTGCCAGCAGCCTAAAAGGGGAAAGGACCATATATTTT . . TRBJ1-3 TRBV6-6
CASSLTASGTNSYNEQFF TGCGCCAGCAGCCTCACGGCTAGCGGGACTAACTCCTACAATGAGCAGTTCTTC TRBD2 . TRBJ2-1 TRBV4-1
CASRREGTGNQPQHF TGTGCCAGCCGGAGGGAGGGTACGGGCAATCAGCCCCAGCATTTT . . TRBJ1-5 TRBV6-5
CASSRGRPDRGFSYEQYF TGTGCCAGCAGTCGAGGGCGACCGGACAGGGGTTTCTCCTACGAGCAGTACTTC TRBD1 . TRBJ2-7 TRBV6-6
CASSINRETQYF TGTGCCAGCAGTATCAACAGAGAGACCCAGTACTTC . . TRBJ2-5 TRBV6-2/TRBV6-3
CSASRFTLRGDTQYF TGCAGTGCTAGTCGCTTCACCCTCCGCGGAGATACGCAGTATTTT . . TRBJ2-3 TRBV20-1
CASSLALDRYEQYF TGCGCCAGCAGCTTGGCACTAGATCGCTACGAGCAGTACTTC . . TRBJ2-7 TRBV5-1
CASYRARGYTF TGTGCCAGCTACAGGGCGCGAGGCTACACCTTC . . TRBJ1-2 TRBV12-3/TRBV12-4
CASSPPGNQPQHF TGTGCCAGCAGCCCGCCGGGCAATCAGCCCCAGCATTTT . . TRBJ1-5 TRBV3-1/TRBV3-2
CASSPGHIMNTEAFF TGTGCCAGCAGCCCGGGTCACATCATGAACACTGAAGCTTTCTTT . . TRBJ1-1 TRBV5-4
CATPTPTSGRECDTQYF TGTGCCACTCCCACACCGACTAGCGGGAGGGAGTGTGATACGCAGTATTTT TRBD2 . TRBJ2-3 TRBV19
CASRPRRGNYEQYF TGTGCCAGTAGGCCCCGTAGAGGGAACTACGAGCAGTACTTC . . TRBJ2-7 TRBV19
CAWTKIGGPNTEAFF TGTGCCTGGACCAAAATCGGGGGGCCGAACACTGAAGCTTTCTTT . . TRBJ1-1 TRBV30
CASSLGQGNIQYF TGTGCCAGCAGCCTGGGACAGGGGAACATTCAGTACTTC TRBD1 . TRBJ2-4 TRBV7-9